This T cell receptor beta chain was profiled in a study of spatial heterogeneity in lung cancer. Study-level points and caveats: Counts that tracked tumor mutation counts were those of expanded intratumoral alpha and beta TCRs.

This clonotype came up many times. Its antigen is undetermined. TCRdb independently ran MiXCR on the 5' RACE reads; one entry per CDR3 protein. The sample has approximately 7,100 distinct CDR3 sequences, approximately 12% seen once. Time point described: sample taken at primary tumor resection. Germline CDR1 reads SGHTA; CDR2 reads FQGNSA. The J segment lost 5 bases and the V segment lost 6 bases, leaving 4 bases of the junction unmatched. This CDR3 contains 13 residues. The clonotype comes from a male donor with early-stage non-small cell lung cancer. Sequenced material: lung tumor tissue, taken at surgery. This chain uses TRBV7-2 with TRBJ1-1; TRBD1 matches at 9 bases. The CDR3 loop is CASRPDRGTEAFF. In nucleotides, the CDR3 is TGTGCCAGCAGACCGGACAGGGGAACTGAAGCTTTCTTT.